This T cell receptor beta chain was found in a study of early T cells in non-severe SARS-CoV-2 infection. Unique molecular identifiers were affixed to single, distinct cDNA molecules. TCRdb re-called the 5' RACE reads with MiXCR, one entry per CDR3 protein. The table shows approximately 70,000 distinct CDR3 sequences, with 10% to 15% occurring only once. The ends were cut back, 9 bases at V and 4 bases at J, with 16 bases in the middle. Per the germline V gene, CDR1 is MNHNS and CDR2 is SASEGT. The CDR3 totals 13 residues. This receptor was identified in an adult who was a healthcare worker with PCR-confirmed SARS-CoV-2 infection or an uninfected control (not recorded which). The donor label of this sample is uncertain. The sample consisted of whole blood, taken at baseline. V and J are TRBV6-1 and TRBJ2-7; possible D gene TRBD2, 6 bases. DNA for the CDR3: TGTGCCAGTCGACACATAGGGACTTACGAGCAGTACTTC. It codes for CASRHIGTYEQYF.